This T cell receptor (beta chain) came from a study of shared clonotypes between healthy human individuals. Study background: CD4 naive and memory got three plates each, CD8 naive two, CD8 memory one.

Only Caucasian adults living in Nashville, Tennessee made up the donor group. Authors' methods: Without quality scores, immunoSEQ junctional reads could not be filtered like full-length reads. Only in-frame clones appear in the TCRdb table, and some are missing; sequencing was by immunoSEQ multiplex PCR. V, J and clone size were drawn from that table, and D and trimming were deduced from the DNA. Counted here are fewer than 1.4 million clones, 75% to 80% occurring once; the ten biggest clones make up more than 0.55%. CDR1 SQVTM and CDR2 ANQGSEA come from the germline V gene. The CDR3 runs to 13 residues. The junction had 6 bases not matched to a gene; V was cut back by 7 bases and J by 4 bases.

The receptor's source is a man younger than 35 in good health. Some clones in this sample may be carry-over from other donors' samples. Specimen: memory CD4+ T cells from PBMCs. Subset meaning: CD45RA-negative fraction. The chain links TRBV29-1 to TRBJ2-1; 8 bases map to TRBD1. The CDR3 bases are TGCAGCGCGACAGGGGACCGTTACAATGAGCAGTTCTTC. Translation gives CSATGDRYNEQFF.